What follows describes a single TCR beta chain. This specimen belongs to a study of blood T cell repertoires in COVID-19. The cohort comprised adults aged 18 to 89 years residing in under 25 US areas. The study assigned cohorts using participant-reported clinical history. The assay was immunoSEQ multiplex PCR, and TCRdb's table has in-frame clones only and misses some. The repertoire includes 150,000 to 200,000 clones, 75% to 90% of them detected once, and about 2.1% sits in the top ten. Trimming took 2 bases from V and 3 from J, leaving 10 bases between them. CDR3 size: 14 residues. CDR1 is GTSNPN and CDR2 is SVGIG in the germline V gene (reference sequence).

The rearrangement uses TRBV30 and TRBJ2-2; a weak D match, TRBD1 (5 bases). Sequencing was done on a sample of PBMCs or T cells enriched from blood (not recorded which). The TCR was taken from a woman aged 40 to 55 with acute COVID-19. CDR3 DNA: TGTGCCTGGAGTCCCAGGGTTGACACCGGGGAGCTGTTTTTT. Protein product: CAWSPRVDTGELFF.